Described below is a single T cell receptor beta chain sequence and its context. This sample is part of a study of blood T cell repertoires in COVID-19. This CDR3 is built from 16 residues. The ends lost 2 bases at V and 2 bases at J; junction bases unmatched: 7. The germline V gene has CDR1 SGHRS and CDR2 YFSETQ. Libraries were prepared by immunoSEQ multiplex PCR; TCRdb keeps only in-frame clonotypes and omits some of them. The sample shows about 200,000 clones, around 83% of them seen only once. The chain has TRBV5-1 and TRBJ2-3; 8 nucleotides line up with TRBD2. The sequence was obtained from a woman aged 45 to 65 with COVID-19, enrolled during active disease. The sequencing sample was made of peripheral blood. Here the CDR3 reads CASSFFAGGPTDTQYF. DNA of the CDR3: TGCGCCAGCAGCTTTTTTGCGGGGGGCCCCACAGATACGCAGTATTTT.